This is a list of T cell receptor beta chains from one sample in a study of T-cell memory formation after mild COVID-19. TCRdb recomputed calls from the 5' RACE reads with MiXCR, one row per CDR3 protein. This table has about 410,000 distinct CDR3 sequences, less than 25% appearing once. Sequencing was performed on PBMCs or a T cell subset sorted from them (not recorded which). The receptors come from an adult woman who had mild COVID-19 (a few samples of this study predate the infection). Cell type and time point are not known. CDR3s include the opening cysteine and the closing phenylalanine or tryptophan. The order of the fields is V gene, J gene, clone size, D gene, CDR3 DNA, CDR3 protein. The D gene is left open where the match is weak. Part of the rows lack a size; the others show once, few, many or a class for expanded clones.

>TRBV13|TRBJ2-3|few|NA
TGTGCCAGCAGCTTGGGAGCGGGTATCACAGATACGCAGTATTTT
CASSLGAGITDTQYF
>TRBV7-9|TRBJ2-2|few|NA
TGTGCCAGCAGCCCTCCTCAGATGCTGTTTTTT
CASSPPQMLFF
>TRBV10-3|TRBJ2-3|few|TRBD1
TGTGCCATCAGTGAGTCGGGGACAGAGAGCACAGATACGCAGTATTTT
CAISESGTESTDTQYF
>TRBV6-2/TRBV6-3|TRBJ2-7|NA|TRBD2
TGTGCCAGCAGTTACTCGATCCTAGCGGGAGTGATAGCCGAGCAGTACTTC
CASSYSILAGVIAEQYF
>TRBV6-1|TRBJ1-5|NA|TRBD1
TGTGCCAGCAGTGCACAGGGGGCGCTCAATCAGCCCCAGCATTTT
CASSAQGALNQPQHF
>TRBV9|TRBJ2-5|few|TRBD2
TGTGCCAGCAGCGGAAGACTAGCCGGGGGTCTGGAGACCCAGTACTTC
CASSGRLAGGLETQYF
>TRBV25-1|TRBJ1-1|NA|NA
TGTGCCAGCAGTGAATGGGGTTTTCAGGGGCACCTTGGGGACACTGAAGCTTTCTTT
CASSEWGFQGHLGDTEAFF
>TRBV12-3/TRBV12-4|TRBJ2-1|few|NA
TGTGCCAGCAGTTCCGGGCCCGGTCCCTACAATGAGCAGTTCTTC
CASSSGPGPYNEQFF
>TRBV27|TRBJ2-1|NA|NA
TGTGCCAGCAACAGGGGACAGGTCACCGGGGGAGGGAATGAGCAGTTCTTC
CASNRGQVTGGGNEQFF
>TRBV3-1|TRBJ2-7|NA|NA
TGTGCCAGCAGCCTCGGAACAGGCTTGACCTCCTACGAGCAGTACTTC
CASSLGTGLTSYEQYF
>TRBV7-8|TRBJ1-4|NA|NA
TGTGCCAGCAGCCCCGGAGGGCCTAATGAAAAACTGTTTTTT
CASSPGGPNEKLFF
>TRBV5-4|TRBJ1-2|NA|NA
TGTGCCAGCAGCTTGGAAGAGGGAGACTATGGCTACACCTTC
CASSLEEGDYGYTF
>TRBV6-2/TRBV6-3|TRBJ1-5|NA|NA
TGTGCCAGCAGAGACCCTCGTCGGCAGCCCCAGCATTTT
CASRDPRRQPQHF
>TRBV7-9|TRBJ2-1|NA|NA
TGTGCCACCTCACGGTCAGGGGCTGCCTACAATGAGCAGTTCTTC
CATSRSGAAYNEQFF
>TRBV6-5|TRBJ2-3|NA|NA
TGTGCCAGCAGTTACTCGGCGCTGAGGACAGATACGCAGTATTTT
CASSYSALRTDTQYF
>TRBV29-1|TRBJ2-1|NA|NA
TGCAGCGTGCGGGGGCGAGGGGCACGTGAGCAGTTCTTC
CSVRGRGAREQFF
>TRBV7-9|TRBJ1-2|NA|NA
TGTGCCAGCAGCTCCTATCTGGACCGTAACTATGGCTACACCTTC
CASSSYLDRNYGYTF
>TRBV7-3|TRBJ1-1|NA|NA
TGTGCCAGCAGCTCGACCCGTTTGGGGGTTGGGGAAGCTTTCTTT
CASSSTRLGVGEAFF
>TRBV5-1|TRBJ1-6|few|NA
TGCGCCAGCAGCCTAAGCGGAAGTTCACCCCTCCACTTT
CASSLSGSSPLHF
>TRBV24-1|TRBJ2-1|NA|NA
TGTGCCACCTCTCATAGACAGGACAATGAGCAGTTCTTC
CATSHRQDNEQFF
>TRBV9|TRBJ2-1|NA|TRBD1
TGTGCCAGCAGCGTAGCTCTAACAGGGGCCAGCTCCTACAATGAGCAGTTCTTC
CASSVALTGASSYNEQFF
>TRBV29-1|TRBJ2-1|NA|NA
TGCAGCGTTGAGCCGGGCAGGGGAATAGGAAATGAGCAGTTCTTC
CSVEPGRGIGNEQFF
>TRBV10-3|TRBJ1-3|few|NA
TGTGCGATCAGGACGGATTCTGGAAACACCATATATTTT
CAIRTDSGNTIYF